This T cell receptor (beta chain) was identified in a study of ipilimumab plus nivolumab after autologous stem cell transplantation. This clone was picked up one time. Checkpoint therapy with ipilimumab 1 mg/kg began 14 to 28 days after transplant. Germline loops: CDR1 KGHSH, CDR2 LQKENI. The CDR3 extends over 12 amino acids. V gave up 3 bases and J gave up 3 bases, with 3 bases separating them. Profiled with immunoSEQ multiplex PCR; TCRdb holds only in-frame clones, not every one. The sample shows over 80,000 clones, 65% to 85% of them seen only once. The V gene is TRBV18, the J gene TRBJ1-5, with D unclear. This clonotype was obtained from a male donor with diffuse large B-cell lymphoma. The sample consisted of PBMCs, taken in a trial of ipilimumab plus nivolumab as post-transplant consolidation. The CDR3 sequence: CASSPFNQPQHF. The DNA of the CDR3 is TGTGCCAGCTCACCTTTCAATCAGCCCCAGCATTTT.